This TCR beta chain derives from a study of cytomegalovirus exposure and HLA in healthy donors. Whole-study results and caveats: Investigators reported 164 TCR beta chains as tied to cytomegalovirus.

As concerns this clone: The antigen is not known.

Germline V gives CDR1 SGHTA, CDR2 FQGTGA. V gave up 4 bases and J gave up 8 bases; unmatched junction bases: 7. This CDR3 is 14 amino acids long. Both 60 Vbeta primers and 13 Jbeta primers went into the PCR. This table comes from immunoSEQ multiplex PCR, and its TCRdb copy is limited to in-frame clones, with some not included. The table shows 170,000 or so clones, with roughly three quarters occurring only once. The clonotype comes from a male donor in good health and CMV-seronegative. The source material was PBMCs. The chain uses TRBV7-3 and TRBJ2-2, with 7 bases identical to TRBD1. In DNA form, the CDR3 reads TGTGCCAGCAGCTACACAGGGGCGTTTGGGGAGCTGTTTTTT. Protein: CASSYTGAFGELFF.